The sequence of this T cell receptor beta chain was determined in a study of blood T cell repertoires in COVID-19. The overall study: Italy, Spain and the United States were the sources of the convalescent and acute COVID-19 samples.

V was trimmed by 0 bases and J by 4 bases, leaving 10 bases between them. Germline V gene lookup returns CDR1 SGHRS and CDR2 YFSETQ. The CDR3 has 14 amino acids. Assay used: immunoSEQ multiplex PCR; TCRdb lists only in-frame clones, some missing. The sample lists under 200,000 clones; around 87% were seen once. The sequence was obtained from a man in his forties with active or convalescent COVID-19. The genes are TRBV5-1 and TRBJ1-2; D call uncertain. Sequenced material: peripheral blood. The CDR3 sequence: CASSLAGEVYGYTF. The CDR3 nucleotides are TGCGCCAGCAGCTTGGCGGGTGAGGTCTATGGCTACACCTTC.